This TCR beta chain was sequenced for a study of sequential checkpoint blockade in melanoma. Study-level background: Patients were randomized 1:1 to nivolumab-then-ipilimumab or ipilimumab-then-nivolumab first-line. Each arm's sequence ended with maintenance nivolumab.

The treatment: randomized to nivolumab then ipilimumab (arm A) or the reverse (arm B). Patients had received no earlier DNA-damaging chemotherapy. Sorted cells were live CD3+CD8+, lacking CD19 and CD56, from PBMCs. CDR3 length: 13 residues. The V and J ends lost 4 bases and 7 bases, in that order; junction bases with no gene match: 6. Germline CDR1 reads LGHNA; CDR2 reads YSLEER. TCRdb's copy holds only in-frame clones and misses some; the assay was immunoSEQ multiplex PCR. The table records about 17,000 clones, 70% of them present only once. V usage is TRBV4-3 and J usage is TRBJ1-2, with 7 bases that match TRBD1. The sequenced sample was CD8+ T cells sorted from blood (inferred from file names), obtained from a patient given nivolumab and ipilimumab in sequence. The sequence came from a human donor with melanoma. The CDR3 region is CASSPVEGAGYTF. The CDR3 nucleotides read TGCGCCAGCAGCCCCGTCGAGGGGGCTGGCTACACCTTC.